Listed here are 13 T cell receptor beta chains from one sample, sequenced in a study of blood T cell repertoires in COVID-19. Here immunoSEQ multiplex PCR was the method, and the copy in TCRdb shows in-frame clones only, minus some. The repertoire has some 200,000 clones, 82% of them found once; the top ten carry around 11%. Sequencing was carried out using PBMCs or T cells enriched from blood (not recorded which). The receptors here all came from a man in his forties who had recovered from COVID-19.

This sequence joins TRBV10-3 and TRBJ1-1; D possibly corresponds to TRBD1 (6 bases). Between the trimmed V and J ends, which lost 10 bases and 1 base, there was a span of 19 bases. From germline, CDR1 is ENHRY and CDR2 SYGVKD. The CDR3 extends over 15 amino acids. The CDR3 DNA reads as TGTGCCAGCCTTCAGGGGTTTGGTTCGAACACTGAAGCTTTCTTT. Protein product: CASLQGFGSNTEAFF.

The chain combines TRBV5-1 with TRBJ2-3, with D uncertain. The V gene lost 0 bases and the J gene lost 4 bases, with 9 bases spanning the gap. The CDR3 length is 14 residues. Germline values: CDR1 SGHRS, CDR2 YFSETQ. CDR3 bases: TGCGCCAGCAGCTTGGTACTCTTTGCAGATACGCAGTATTTT. It yields the protein CASSLVLFADTQYF.

The chain links TRBV28 to TRBJ2-2, with a possible D match to TRBD2 (5 bases). V was clipped by 8 bases and J by 4 bases, with 17 bases between them. CDR3 length: 15 amino acids. Germline lookup yields CDR1 MDHEN and CDR2 SYDVKM. The CDR3 DNA follows: TGTGCCAGCGCGGTGCGGGTTGAGGTCACCGGGGAGCTGTTTTTT. This codes for CASAVRVEVTGELFF.

The CDR3 loop reads CASSFGTGNQPQHF. CDR3 DNA sequence: TGTGCCAGCAGTTTCGGTACAGGGAATCAGCCCCAGCATTTT. J is TRBJ1-5 and V is TRBV27; weak D call: TRBD1 (6 bases). Germline values: CDR1 MNHEY, CDR2 SMNVEV (reference sequence). Trimming shortened V by 3 bases and J by 4 bases, and 10 bases separated the two germline ends. The CDR3 totals 14 residues.

The chain joins TRBV7-9 to TRBJ1-3; D remains ambiguous. CDR3 length equals 16 residues. The V end was cut by 1 base, the J end by 10 bases, with 20 bases between. Germline V lookup: CDR1 SEHNR, CDR2 FQNEAQ (reference sequence). In DNA form, the CDR3 reads TGTGCCAGCAGCTTAGGATTTTCTCTGCTACCGCCGACCATATATTTT. As protein: CASSLGFSLLPPTIYF. The full variable domain, in which reference TRBV7-9 and TRBJ1-3 provide the parts outside the CDR3, is DTGVSQNPRHKITKRGQNVTFRCDPISEHNRLYWYRQTLGQGPEFLTYFQNEAQLEKSRLLSDRFSAERPKGSFSTLEIQRTEQGDSAMYLCASSLGFSLLPPTIYFGEGSWLTVV.

The V gene is TRBV2, the J gene TRBJ1-1; D perhaps matches TRBD1 (6 bases). The CDR3 has 15 residues. The germline V and J ends were trimmed by 8 bases and 0 bases, with 16 bases remaining between them. In germline, CDR1 is SNHLY, CDR2 FYNNEI. CDR3 nucleotide sequence: TGTGCCAGCGATATGACAGGAATAATGAACACTGAAGCTTTCTTT. As protein: CASDMTGIMNTEAFF.

V is TRBV10-2 and J is TRBJ1-1; 9 nucleotides match TRBD1. Germline values: CDR1 WSHSY, CDR2 SAAADI. The CDR3 runs to 13 residues. V shed 3 bases, J shed 5 bases, and the junction held 1 base outside the gene matches. This CDR3 reads CASSDGQGTEAFF. The CDR3 DNA reads as TGCGCCAGCAGTGATGGACAGGGGACTGAAGCTTTCTTT.

The V gene is TRBV4-3, the J gene TRBJ1-2; D gene uncertain. Germline values: CDR1 LGHNA, CDR2 YSLEER. The CDR3 runs to 15 residues. Between the trimmed V and J ends, which lost 1 base and 5 bases, there was a span of 14 bases. The CDR3 spells CASSQGFGGAYGYTF. In nucleotides, the CDR3 is TGCGCCAGCAGCCAAGGGTTTGGAGGTGCTTATGGCTACACCTTC.

The chain combines TRBV9 with TRBJ1-1; D is uncertain. The V and J ends lost 4 bases and 0 bases respectively, with 10 bases between them. The CDR3 loop spans 14 amino acids. Germline CDR1 reads SGDLS; CDR2 reads YYNGEE. The CDR3 spells CASSTGGLNTEAFF. The CDR3 nucleotides are TGTGCCAGCAGCACCGGAGGACTGAACACTGAAGCTTTCTTT.

The chain combines TRBV2 with TRBJ1-5; D unresolved. The germline gives CDR1 SNHLY, CDR2 FYNNEI. This CDR3 spans 15 amino acids. Trimming pared 8 bases from V and 4 bases from J, leaving 18 bases between. The CDR3 sequence is CASLPNPDGNQPQHF. The CDR3 DNA reads as TGTGCCAGCCTTCCAAACCCCGACGGGAATCAGCCCCAGCATTTT.

The V call is TRBV15, the J call TRBJ1-5; D possibly corresponds to TRBD1 (6 bases). V shed 0 bases and J shed 7 bases, with 10 bases lying between them. Germline CDR1 is LNHNV and CDR2 is YYDKDF (reference sequence). The CDR3 extends over 14 amino acids. The CDR3 protein is CATSRDRGKQPQHF. In DNA form, the CDR3 reads TGTGCCACCAGCAGAGATAGGGGGAAACAGCCCCAGCATTTT.

The table lists this clone with many counts. This chain connects TRBV7-6 to TRBJ1-3; D not certain. V shed 5 bases and J shed 8 bases, with 19 bases lying between them. CDR3 length equals 15 residues. CDR1 SGHVS and CDR2 FNYEAQ come from the germline V gene. The CDR3 DNA reads as TGTGCCAGCAGCCCCCGAGGGTGGGGAGTGGACACCATATATTTT. Encoded protein: CASSPRGWGVDTIYF.

This chain uses TRBV24-1 with TRBJ2-1; 7 bases align to TRBD1. V was clipped by 1 base and J by 10 bases; unmatched bases: 9. This CDR3 is 15 amino acids long. Germline V gene sequence: CDR1 KGHDR, CDR2 SFDVKD. The CDR3 spells CATSDLDRDRREQFF. CDR3 nucleotides: TGTGCCACCAGTGATTTAGACAGGGACCGAAGGGAGCAGTTCTTC.